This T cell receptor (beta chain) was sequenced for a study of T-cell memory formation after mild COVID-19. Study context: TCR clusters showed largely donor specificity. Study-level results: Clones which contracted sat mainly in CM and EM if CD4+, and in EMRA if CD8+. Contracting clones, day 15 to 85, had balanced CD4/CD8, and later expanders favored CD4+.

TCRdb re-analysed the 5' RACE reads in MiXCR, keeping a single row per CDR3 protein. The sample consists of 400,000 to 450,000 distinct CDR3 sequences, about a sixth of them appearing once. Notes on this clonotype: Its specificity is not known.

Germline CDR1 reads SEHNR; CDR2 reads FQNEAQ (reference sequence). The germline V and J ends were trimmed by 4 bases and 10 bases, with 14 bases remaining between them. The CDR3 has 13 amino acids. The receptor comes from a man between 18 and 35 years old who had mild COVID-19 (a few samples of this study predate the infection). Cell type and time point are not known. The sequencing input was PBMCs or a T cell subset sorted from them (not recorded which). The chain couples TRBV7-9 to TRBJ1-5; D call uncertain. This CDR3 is CASSSTAGIPQHF. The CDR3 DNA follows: TGTGCCAGCAGCTCCACAGCAGGTATACCCCAGCATTTT.